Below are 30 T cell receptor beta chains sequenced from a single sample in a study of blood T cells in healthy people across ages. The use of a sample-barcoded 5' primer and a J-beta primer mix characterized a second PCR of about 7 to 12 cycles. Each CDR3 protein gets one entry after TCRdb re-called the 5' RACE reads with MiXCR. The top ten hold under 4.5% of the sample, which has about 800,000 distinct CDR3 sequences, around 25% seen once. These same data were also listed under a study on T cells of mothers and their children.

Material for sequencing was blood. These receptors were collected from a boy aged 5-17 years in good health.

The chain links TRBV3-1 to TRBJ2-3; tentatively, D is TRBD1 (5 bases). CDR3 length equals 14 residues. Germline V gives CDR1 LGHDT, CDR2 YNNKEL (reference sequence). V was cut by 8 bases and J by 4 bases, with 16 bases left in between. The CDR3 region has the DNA TGTGCCAGCCACAGGTCCGGTGGGGCAGATACGCAGTATTTT. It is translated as CASHRSGGADTQYF.

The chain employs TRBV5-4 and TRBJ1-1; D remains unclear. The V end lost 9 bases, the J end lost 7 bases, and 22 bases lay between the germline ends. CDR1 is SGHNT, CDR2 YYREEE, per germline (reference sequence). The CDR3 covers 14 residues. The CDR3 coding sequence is TGTGCCATCAAGACCCCGGGATTGTACATTGAAGCTTTCTTT. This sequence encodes CAIKTPGLYIEAFF.

CDR3 region: CASSLGTEKAETQYF. The CDR3, as DNA: TGCGCCAGCAGCTTGGGGACGGAAAAGGCCGAGACCCAGTACTTC. The chain carries TRBV5-1 and TRBJ2-5; no definite D call. CDR1 SGHRS and CDR2 YFSETQ come from the germline V gene. The CDR3 extends over 15 amino acids. Trimming pared 0 bases from V and 5 bases from J, leaving 14 bases between.

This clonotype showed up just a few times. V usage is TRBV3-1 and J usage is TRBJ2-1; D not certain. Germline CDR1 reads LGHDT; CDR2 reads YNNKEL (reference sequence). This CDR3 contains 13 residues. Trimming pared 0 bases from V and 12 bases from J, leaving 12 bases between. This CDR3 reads CASSQDRAPRQFF. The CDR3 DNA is TGTGCCAGCAGCCAAGATCGGGCCCCCAGGCAGTTCTTC.

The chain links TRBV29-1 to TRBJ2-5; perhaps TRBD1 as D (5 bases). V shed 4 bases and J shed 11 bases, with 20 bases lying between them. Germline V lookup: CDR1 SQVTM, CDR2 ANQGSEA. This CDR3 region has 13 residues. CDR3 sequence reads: CSVGDSYLGVQYF. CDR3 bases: TGCAGCGTTGGCGACAGCTACCTCGGCGTGCAGTACTTC. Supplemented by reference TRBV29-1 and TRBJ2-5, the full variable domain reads SAVISQKPSRDICQRGTSLTIQCQVDSQVTMMFWYRQQPGQSLTLIATANQGSEATYESGFVIDKFPISRPNLTFSTLTVSNMSPEDSSIYLCSVGDSYLGVQYFGPGTRLLVL.

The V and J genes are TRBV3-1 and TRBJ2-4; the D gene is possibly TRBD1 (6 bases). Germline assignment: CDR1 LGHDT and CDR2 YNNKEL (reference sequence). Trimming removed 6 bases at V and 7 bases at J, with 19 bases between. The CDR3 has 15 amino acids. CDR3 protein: CASSSRGGEGNIQYF. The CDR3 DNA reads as TGTGCCAGCAGTTCAAGAGGGGGAGAGGGGAACATTCAGTACTTC.

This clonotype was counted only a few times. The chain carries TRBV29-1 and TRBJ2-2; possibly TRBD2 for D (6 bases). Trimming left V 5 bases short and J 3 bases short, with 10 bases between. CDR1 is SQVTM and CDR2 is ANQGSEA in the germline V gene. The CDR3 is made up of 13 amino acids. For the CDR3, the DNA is TGCAGCGTTCAGGGCGGGGACACCGGGGAGCTGTTTTTT. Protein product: CSVQGGDTGELFF.

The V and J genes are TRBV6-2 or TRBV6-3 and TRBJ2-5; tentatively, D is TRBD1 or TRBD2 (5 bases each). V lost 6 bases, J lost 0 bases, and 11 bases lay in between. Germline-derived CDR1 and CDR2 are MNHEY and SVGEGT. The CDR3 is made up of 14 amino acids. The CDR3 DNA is TGTGCCAGCAGCAGGGACGTTTACCAAGAGACCCAGTACTTC. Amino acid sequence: CASSRDVYQETQYF.

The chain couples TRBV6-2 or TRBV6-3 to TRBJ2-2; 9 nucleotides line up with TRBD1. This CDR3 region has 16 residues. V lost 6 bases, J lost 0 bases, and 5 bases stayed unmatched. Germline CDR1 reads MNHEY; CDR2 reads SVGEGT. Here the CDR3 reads CASRLTGGPNTGELFF. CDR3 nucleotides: TGTGCCAGCAGACTGACAGGGGGGCCGAACACCGGGGAGCTGTTTTTT.

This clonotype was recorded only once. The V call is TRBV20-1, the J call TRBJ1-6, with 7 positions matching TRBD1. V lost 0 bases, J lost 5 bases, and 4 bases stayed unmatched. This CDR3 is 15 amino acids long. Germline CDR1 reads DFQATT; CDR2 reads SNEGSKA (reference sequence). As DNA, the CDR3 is TGCAGTGCTAGAGATAGGGGGCTAGATAATTCACCCCTCCACTTT. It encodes CSARDRGLDNSPLHF.

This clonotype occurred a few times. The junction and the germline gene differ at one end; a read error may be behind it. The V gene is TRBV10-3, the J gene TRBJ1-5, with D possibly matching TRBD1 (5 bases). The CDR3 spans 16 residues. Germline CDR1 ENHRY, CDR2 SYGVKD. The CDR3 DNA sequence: TGTGCCATAAGTGAAATGGGAGGGGTTAGCAATCAGCCCCAGCATTTT. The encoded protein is CAISEMGGVSNQPQHF.

CDR3: CASSKPGTGDNEQFF. The CDR3 DNA sequence: TGTGCCAGCAGTAAGCCCGGGACAGGGGACAATGAGCAGTTCTTC. The genes are TRBV12-3 or TRBV12-4 and TRBJ2-1, with 10 bases lining up with TRBD1. V lost 5 bases and J lost 5; bases outside the gene matches: 6. This CDR3 has 15 amino acids.

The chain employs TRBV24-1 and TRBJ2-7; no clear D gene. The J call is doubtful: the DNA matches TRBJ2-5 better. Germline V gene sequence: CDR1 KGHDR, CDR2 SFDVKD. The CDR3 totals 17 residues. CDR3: CATSDLWPTYSQETQYF. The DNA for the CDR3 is TGTGCCACCAGTGATTTGTGGCCTACCTATTCGCAAGAGACCCAGTACTTC.

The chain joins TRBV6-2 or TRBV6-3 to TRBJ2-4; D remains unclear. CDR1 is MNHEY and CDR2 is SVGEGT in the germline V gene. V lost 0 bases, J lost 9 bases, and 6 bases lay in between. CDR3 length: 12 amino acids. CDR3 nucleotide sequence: TGTGCCAGCAGTTACTCGAGTGCCATTCAGTACTTC. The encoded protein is CASSYSSAIQYF.

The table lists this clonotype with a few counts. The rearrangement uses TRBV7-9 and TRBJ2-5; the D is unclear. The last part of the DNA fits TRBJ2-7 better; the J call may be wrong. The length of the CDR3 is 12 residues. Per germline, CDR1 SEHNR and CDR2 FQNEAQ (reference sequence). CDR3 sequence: CASSSTIYEQYF. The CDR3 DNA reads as TGTGCCAGCAGCTCCACTATCTACGAGCAGTACTTC.

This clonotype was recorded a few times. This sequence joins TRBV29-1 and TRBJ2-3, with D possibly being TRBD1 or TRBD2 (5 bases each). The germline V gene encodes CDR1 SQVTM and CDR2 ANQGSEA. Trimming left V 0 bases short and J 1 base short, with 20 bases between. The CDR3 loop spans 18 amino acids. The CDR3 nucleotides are TGCAGCGTTGAAGATCAATGGGACCCCAAGTGGGGCACAGATACGCAGTATTTT. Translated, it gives CSVEDQWDPKWGTDTQYF.

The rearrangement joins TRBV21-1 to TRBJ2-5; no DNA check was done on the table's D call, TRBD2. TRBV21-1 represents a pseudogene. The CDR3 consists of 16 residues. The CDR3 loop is CASSKNAVPGRETQYF. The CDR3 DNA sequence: TGTGCCAGCAGCAAAAACGCAGTCCCGGGGAGAGAGACCCAGTACTTC.

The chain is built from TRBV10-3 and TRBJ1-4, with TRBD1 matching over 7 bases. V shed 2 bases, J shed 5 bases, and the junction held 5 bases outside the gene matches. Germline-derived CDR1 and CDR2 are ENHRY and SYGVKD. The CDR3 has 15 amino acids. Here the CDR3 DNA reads TGTGCCATCAGTGAGGGGGACAGTTGGAATGAAAAACTGTTTTTT. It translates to CAISEGDSWNEKLFF.

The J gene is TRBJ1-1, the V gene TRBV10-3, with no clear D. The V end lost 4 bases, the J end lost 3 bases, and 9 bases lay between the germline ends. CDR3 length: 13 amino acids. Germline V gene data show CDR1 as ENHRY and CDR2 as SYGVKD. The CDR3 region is CAISGQEDTEAFF. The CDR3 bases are TGTGCCATCAGTGGCCAAGAGGACACTGAAGCTTTCTTT.

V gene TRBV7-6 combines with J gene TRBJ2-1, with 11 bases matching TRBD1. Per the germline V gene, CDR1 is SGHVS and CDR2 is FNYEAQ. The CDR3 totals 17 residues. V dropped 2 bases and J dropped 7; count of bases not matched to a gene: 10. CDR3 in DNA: TGTGCCAGCAGCTTAAAAGGGACAGGGGGTGCGAGGAATGAGCAGTTCTTC. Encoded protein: CASSLKGTGGARNEQFF.

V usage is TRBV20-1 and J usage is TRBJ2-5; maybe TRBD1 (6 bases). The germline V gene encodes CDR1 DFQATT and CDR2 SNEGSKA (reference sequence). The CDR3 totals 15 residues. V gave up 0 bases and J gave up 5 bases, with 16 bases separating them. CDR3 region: CSARDPRTQGETQYF. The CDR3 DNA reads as TGCAGTGCTAGAGACCCCAGGACCCAGGGGGAGACCCAGTACTTC.

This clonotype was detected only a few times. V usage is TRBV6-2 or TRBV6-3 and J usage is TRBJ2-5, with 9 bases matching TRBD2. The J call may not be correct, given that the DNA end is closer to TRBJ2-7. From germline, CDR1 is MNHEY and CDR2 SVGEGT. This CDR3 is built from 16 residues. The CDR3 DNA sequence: TGTGCCAGCAGTTACCCTTTCGCTAGCGGGGCCTACGAGCAGTACTTC. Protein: CASSYPFASGAYEQYF.

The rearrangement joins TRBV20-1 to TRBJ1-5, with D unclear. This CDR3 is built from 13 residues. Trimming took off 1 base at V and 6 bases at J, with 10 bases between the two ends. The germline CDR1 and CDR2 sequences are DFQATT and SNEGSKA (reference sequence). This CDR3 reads CSARVGDGQPQHF. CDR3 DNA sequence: TGCAGTGCTAGAGTAGGCGATGGTCAGCCCCAGCATTTT.

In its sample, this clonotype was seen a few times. CDR3 DNA: TGCAGCGGTAGGACTAGCGTCCACAATGAGCAGTTCTTC. Translated, it gives CSGRTSVHNEQFF. V is TRBV29-1 and J is TRBJ2-1, with TRBD2 matching over 9 bases. Germline CDR1 SQVTM, CDR2 ANQGSEA. The ends lost 7 bases at V and 5 bases at J; junction bases unmatched: 6. The CDR3 spans 13 residues.

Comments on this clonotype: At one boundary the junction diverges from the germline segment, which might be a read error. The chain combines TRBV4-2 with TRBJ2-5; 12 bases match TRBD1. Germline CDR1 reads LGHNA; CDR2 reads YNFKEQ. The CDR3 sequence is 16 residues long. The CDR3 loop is CASSQVGGTGGYEQCF. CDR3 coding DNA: TGTGCCAGCAGCCAAGTTGGTGGGACAGGGGGCTACGAGCAGTGCTTC.

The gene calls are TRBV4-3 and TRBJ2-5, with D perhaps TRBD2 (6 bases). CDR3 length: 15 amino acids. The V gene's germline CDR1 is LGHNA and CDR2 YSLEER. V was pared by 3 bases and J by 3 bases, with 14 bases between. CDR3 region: CASSQTGTPKETQYF. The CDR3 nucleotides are TGCGCCAGCAGCCAGACCGGGACTCCTAAAGAGACCCAGTACTTC.

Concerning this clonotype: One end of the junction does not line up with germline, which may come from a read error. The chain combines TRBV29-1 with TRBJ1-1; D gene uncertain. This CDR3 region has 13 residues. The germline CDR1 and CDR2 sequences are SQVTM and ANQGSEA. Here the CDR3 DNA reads TGCAGCGTTGGGAGGAGGGTGAACACTGAAGCCTTCTTT. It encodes CSVGRRVNTEAFF. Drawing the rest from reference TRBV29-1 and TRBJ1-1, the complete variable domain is SAVISQKPSRDICQRGTSLTIQCQVDSQVTMMFWYRQQPGQSLTLIATANQGSEATYESGFVIDKFPISRPNLTFSTLTVSNMSPEDSSIYLCSVGRRVNTEAFFGQGTRLTVV.

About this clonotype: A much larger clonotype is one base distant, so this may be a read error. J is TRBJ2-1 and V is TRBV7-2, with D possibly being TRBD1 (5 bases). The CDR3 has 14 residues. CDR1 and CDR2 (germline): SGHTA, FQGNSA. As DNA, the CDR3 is TGTGCCAGCAGCTTACGACAGATAAACAATGAGCAGTCCTTC. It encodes CASSLRQINNEQSF. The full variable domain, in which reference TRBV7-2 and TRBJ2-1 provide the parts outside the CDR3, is GAGVSQSPSNKVTEKGKDVELRCDPISGHTALYWYRQSLGQGLEFLIYFQGNSAPDKSGLPSDRFSAERTGGSVSTLTIQRTQQEDSAVYLCASSLRQINNEQSFGPGTRLTVL.

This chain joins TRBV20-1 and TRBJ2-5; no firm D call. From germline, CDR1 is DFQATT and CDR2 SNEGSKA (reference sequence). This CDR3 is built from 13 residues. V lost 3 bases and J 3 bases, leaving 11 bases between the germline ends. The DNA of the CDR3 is TGCAGTGCTAGGTTGGCGGCTAAAGAGACCCAGTACTTC. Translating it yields CSARLAAKETQYF.

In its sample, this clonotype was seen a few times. CDR3 protein: CASSLDMPSGLSSYNEQFF. CDR3 in DNA: TGTGCCAGCAGCTTAGATATGCCTAGCGGGTTGAGCTCCTACAATGAGCAGTTCTTC. This chain links TRBV11-2 with TRBJ2-1, with 8 bases that match TRBD2. This CDR3 has 19 residues. V lost 0 bases and J lost 0; bases outside the gene matches: 10. Germline values: CDR1 SGHAT, CDR2 FQNNGV.